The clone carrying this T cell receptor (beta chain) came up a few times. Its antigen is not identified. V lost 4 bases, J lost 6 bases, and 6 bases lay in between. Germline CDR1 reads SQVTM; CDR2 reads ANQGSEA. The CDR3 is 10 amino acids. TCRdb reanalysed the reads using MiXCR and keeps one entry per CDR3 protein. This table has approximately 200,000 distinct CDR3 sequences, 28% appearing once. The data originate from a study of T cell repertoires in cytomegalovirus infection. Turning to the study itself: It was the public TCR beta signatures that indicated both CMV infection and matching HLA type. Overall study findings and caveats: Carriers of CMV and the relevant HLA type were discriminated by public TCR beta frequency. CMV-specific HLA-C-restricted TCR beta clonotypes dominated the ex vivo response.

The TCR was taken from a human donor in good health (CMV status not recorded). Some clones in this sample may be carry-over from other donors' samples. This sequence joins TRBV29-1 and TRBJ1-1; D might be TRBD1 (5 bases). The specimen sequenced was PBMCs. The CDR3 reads CSVGGSEAFF. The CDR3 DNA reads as TGCAGCGTTGGGGGGTCTGAAGCTTTCTTT.